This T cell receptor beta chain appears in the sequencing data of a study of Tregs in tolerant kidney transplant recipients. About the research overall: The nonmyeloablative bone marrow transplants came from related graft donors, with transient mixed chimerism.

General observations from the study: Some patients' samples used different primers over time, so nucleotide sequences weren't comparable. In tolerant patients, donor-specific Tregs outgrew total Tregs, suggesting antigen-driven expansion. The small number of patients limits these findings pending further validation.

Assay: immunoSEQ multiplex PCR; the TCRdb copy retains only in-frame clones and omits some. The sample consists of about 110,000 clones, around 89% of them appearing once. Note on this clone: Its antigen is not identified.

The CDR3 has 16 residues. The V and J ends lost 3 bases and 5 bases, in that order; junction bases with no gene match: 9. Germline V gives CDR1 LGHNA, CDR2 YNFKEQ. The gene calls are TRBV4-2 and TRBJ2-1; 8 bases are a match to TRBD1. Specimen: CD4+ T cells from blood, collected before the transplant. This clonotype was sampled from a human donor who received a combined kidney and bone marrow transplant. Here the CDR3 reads CASSQDSGTGHNEQFF. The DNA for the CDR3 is TGTGCCAGCAGCCAGGACTCCGGGACAGGCCACAATGAGCAGTTCTTC.